One and the same sample provided the 15 T cell receptor beta chains below, sequenced in a study of blood T cell repertoires in COVID-19. The repertoire was sequenced with immunoSEQ multiplex PCR; TCRdb's copy has only in-frame clones and lacks some. The table records around 65,000 clones, 82% of them present only once. Sequencing was performed on peripheral blood. All receptors derive from a man aged 80 or over with active COVID-19.

The rearrangement uses TRBV19 and TRBJ2-3; 7 nucleotides agree with TRBD1. This CDR3 has 15 residues. Germline lookup yields CDR1 LNHDA and CDR2 SQIVND (reference sequence). J gave up 3 bases and V 2 bases, and 5 bases lay outside the gene matches. DNA of the CDR3: TGTGCCAGTAGTATATCAGGGGGTGTGACAGATACGCAGTATTTT. Translated, it gives CASSISGGVTDTQYF.

The chain has TRBV12-3 or TRBV12-4 and TRBJ1-1; D is undetermined. Trimming removed 7 bases from V and 0 bases from J, with 3 bases in between. The CDR3 loop spans 11 amino acids. In DNA, the CDR3 is TGTGCCAGCACAATGAACACTGAAGCTTTCTTT. This gives the protein CASTMNTEAFF.

This clone is a singleton in its sample. J is TRBJ2-3 and V is TRBV19; tentative D call: TRBD2 (6 bases). V lost 8 bases, J lost 2 bases, and 8 bases lay in between. The CDR3 covers 12 residues. CDR1 is LNHDA, CDR2 SQIVND, per germline (reference sequence). CDR3 residues: CASRGNTDTQYF. CDR3 in DNA: TGTGCCAGTCGGGGGAACACAGATACGCAGTATTTT.

This chain joins TRBV7-2 and TRBJ2-7; the match to TRBD2 covers 14 bases. The CDR3 contains 17 residues. V was clipped by 4 bases and J by 5 bases; unmatched bases: 10. CDR1 and CDR2 from the germline V gene are SGHTA and FQGNSA. The CDR3 loop is CASSSSGTSGRMNEQYF. DNA for the CDR3: TGTGCCAGCAGCTCTTCCGGGACTAGCGGGAGAATGAACGAGCAGTACTTC.

The chain employs TRBV7-9 and TRBJ2-3; 10 nucleotides agree with TRBD2. This CDR3 is built from 16 residues. CDR1 and CDR2 (germline): SEHNR, FQNEAQ (reference sequence). Trimming took 4 bases from V and 5 from J; bases not matched to a gene: 9. The CDR3 region has the DNA TGTGCCAGCAGCTACGGGCTAGCGGGAGTAAGAGATACGCAGTATTTT. The encoded protein is CASSYGLAGVRDTQYF.

This rearrangement joins TRBV10-3 to TRBJ1-1; D gene ambiguous. There are 12 residues in the CDR3. The V gene lost 3 bases and the J gene lost 11 bases, with 13 bases spanning the gap. Germline lookup yields CDR1 ENHRY and CDR2 SYGVKD. The CDR3 DNA sequence: TGTGCCATCAGTGACCCCTCATCTAAGGCTTTCTTT. Protein product: CAISDPSSKAFF.

This clone has a single count. V gene TRBV28 combines with J gene TRBJ2-3, with a tentative D call TRBD2 (6 bases). Germline CDR1 and CDR2: MDHEN and SYDVKM. Trimming pared 6 bases from V and 4 bases from J, leaving 14 bases between. CDR3 length equals 14 residues. CDR3 loop: CASRHGSRSDTQYF. CDR3 sequence (DNA): TGTGCCAGCAGACACGGGAGTAGGTCAGATACGCAGTATTTT.

The CDR3 protein is CASSPGQGYEQYF. The CDR3, as DNA: TGTGCCAGCAGCCCCGGACAGGGCTACGAGCAGTACTTC. This chain links TRBV7-9 with TRBJ2-7, with TRBD1 matching 8 bases. The V gene end was trimmed by 5 bases and the J gene end by 3 bases; junction bases not matched to a gene: 3. Germline values: CDR1 SEHNR, CDR2 FQNEAQ (reference sequence). The CDR3 spans 13 residues.

This rearrangement joins TRBV5-6 to TRBJ2-1; 9 bases fit TRBD1. Germline trimming cut 6 bases from V and 6 bases from J; bases unmatched to any gene: 13. Looked up from germline, CDR1 is SGHDT and CDR2 is YYEEEE. The length of the CDR3 is 16 residues. The CDR3 DNA reads TGTGCCAGCACCCTTAGAGGACAGGGGATATTCAATGAGCAGTTCTTC. Residues: CASTLRGQGIFNEQFF.

The sample holds a few counts of this clone. V usage is TRBV19 and J usage is TRBJ1-5; 9 bases match TRBD1. The J segment lost 2 bases and the V segment lost 6 bases, leaving 8 bases of the junction unmatched. This CDR3 contains 16 residues. The germline CDR1 and CDR2 sequences are LNHDA and SQIVND (reference sequence). The CDR3 sequence is CASSGTGWYGNQPQHF. The CDR3 region has the DNA TGTGCCAGTAGCGGGACAGGGTGGTACGGCAATCAGCCCCAGCATTTT.

The genes are TRBV2 and TRBJ1-1; D gene uncertain. Germline values: CDR1 SNHLY, CDR2 FYNNEI. With 5 bases removed from V and 3 bases from J, the gap between germline ends came to 4 bases. The CDR3 loop spans 11 amino acids. CDR3 DNA sequence: TGTGCCAGCAGTTTCTACACTGAAGCTTTCTTT. Its translation is CASSFYTEAFF.

The chain joins TRBV5-1 to TRBJ2-7; TRBD1 matches at 7 bases. The CDR3 is 15 amino acids. The V gene's germline CDR1 is SGHRS and CDR2 YFSETQ. Germline trimming cut 0 bases from V and 2 bases from J; bases unmatched to any gene: 5. In DNA, the CDR3 is TGCGCCAGCAGCTTGGGGGACAGCCAGACCTACGAGCAGTACTTC. Protein: CASSLGDSQTYEQYF.

This clone was recorded only once. This rearrangement joins TRBV10-3 to TRBJ2-7; 9 bases fit TRBD1. V lost 10 bases to trimming and J lost 3 bases; unmatched junction nucleotides: 7. CDR1 is ENHRY and CDR2 is SYGVKD in the germline V gene. This CDR3 is built from 13 residues. The CDR3: CASQQGASYEQYF. The DNA of the CDR3 is TGTGCCAGCCAACAGGGGGCGAGCTACGAGCAGTACTTC.

This chain connects TRBV29-1 to TRBJ1-2; no clear D. This CDR3 is 12 amino acids long. Per the germline V gene, CDR1 is SQVTM and CDR2 is ANQGSEA. V lost 3 bases and J 7 bases, leaving 12 bases between the germline ends. In DNA form, the CDR3 reads TGCAGCGTTGATTCGTGGGGAGGTGGCTACACCTTC. Residues: CSVDSWGGGYTF.

This clone appeared a single time. This chain links TRBV7-3 with TRBJ2-1, with D maybe TRBD2 (6 bases). V was cut by 5 bases and J by 0 bases, with 11 bases left in between. CDR3 size: 15 residues. Germline V CDR1 and CDR2: SGHTA, FQGTGA. CDR3 loop: CASSVSGASYNEQFF. The CDR3 DNA follows: TGTGCCAGCAGCGTTAGCGGAGCCTCCTACAATGAGCAGTTCTTC.